The clone carrying this T cell receptor beta chain was picked up many times. What it binds is unknown. The data originate from a study of T-cell reconstitution after alpha-beta-depleted transplantation in children. A TCRbeta library incorporating unique molecular identifiers was prepared. One entry per CDR3 protein, called by TCRdb with MiXCR from the PCR reads. The data show 580,000 or so distinct CDR3 sequences, with more than 20% seen just once and 13% to 15% held by the top ten. Study-level results: After transplant, at about two months, alpha-beta T cells were reportedly derived from several hundred expanded graft clones. Newly made T cells mostly supplied T-cell counts and diversity one year after transplant.

There are 15 residues in the CDR3. Per germline, CDR1 SQVTM and CDR2 ANQGSEA. V shed 5 bases and J 3 bases; nucleotides not matched to a gene: 12. This TCR was recovered from a boy in the first two years of life who had a stem cell transplant for acute myeloid leukemia, so the T cells may come from the graft donor. The rearrangement uses TRBV29-1 and TRBJ1-1; 7 nucleotides align to TRBD1. The sample was PBMCs, mostly from graft donor cells, taken 360 days after TCRalphabeta/CD19-depleted stem cell transplant. The CDR3 coding sequence is TGCAGCGTTAGGACGACAGGGATCTGGGACACTGAAGCTTTCTTT. Protein sequence: CSVRTTGIWDTEAFF.